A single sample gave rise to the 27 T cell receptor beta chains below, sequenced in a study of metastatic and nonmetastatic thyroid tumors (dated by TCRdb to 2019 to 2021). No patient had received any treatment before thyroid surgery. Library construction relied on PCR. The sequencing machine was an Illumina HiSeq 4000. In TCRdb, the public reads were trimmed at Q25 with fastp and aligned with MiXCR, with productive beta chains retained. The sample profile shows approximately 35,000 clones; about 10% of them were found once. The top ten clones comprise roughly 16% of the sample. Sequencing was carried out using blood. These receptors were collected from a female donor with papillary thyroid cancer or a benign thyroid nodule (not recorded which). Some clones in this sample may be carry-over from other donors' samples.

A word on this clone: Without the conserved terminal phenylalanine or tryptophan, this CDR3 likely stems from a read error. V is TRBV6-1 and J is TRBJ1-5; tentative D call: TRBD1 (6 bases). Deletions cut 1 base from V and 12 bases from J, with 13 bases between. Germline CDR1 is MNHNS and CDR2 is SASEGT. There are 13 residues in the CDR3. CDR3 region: CASSEVGGRSQHV. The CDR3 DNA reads TGTGCCAGCAGTGAAGTTGGGGGCCGCAGCCAGCATGTT.

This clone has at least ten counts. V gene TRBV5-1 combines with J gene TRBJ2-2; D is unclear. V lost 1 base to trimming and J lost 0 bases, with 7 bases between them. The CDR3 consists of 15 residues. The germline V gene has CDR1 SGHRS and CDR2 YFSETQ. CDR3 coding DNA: TGCGCCAGCAGCTTGCCCCTAGCGAACACCGGGGAGCTGTTTTTT. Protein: CASSLPLANTGELFF.

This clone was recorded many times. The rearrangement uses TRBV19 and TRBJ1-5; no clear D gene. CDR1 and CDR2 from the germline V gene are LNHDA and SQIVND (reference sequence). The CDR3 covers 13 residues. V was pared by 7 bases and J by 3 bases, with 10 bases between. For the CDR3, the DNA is TGTGCCAGTACGGACGGGTTCAATCAGCCCCAGCATTTT. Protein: CASTDGFNQPQHF.

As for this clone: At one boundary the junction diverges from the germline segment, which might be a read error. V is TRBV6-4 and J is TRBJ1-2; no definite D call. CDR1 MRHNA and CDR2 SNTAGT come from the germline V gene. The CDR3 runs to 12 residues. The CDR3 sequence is CASSSDGYGYNF. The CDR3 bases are TGTGCCAGCAGCTCCGACGGATATGGCTACAACTTC.

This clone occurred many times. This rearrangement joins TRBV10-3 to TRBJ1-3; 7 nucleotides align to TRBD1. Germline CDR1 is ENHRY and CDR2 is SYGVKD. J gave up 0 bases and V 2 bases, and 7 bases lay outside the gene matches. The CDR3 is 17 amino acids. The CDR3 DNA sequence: TGTGCCATCAGTGAGCAGCCGGGACAGAGCTCTGGAAACACCATATATTTT. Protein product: CAISEQPGQSSGNTIYF.

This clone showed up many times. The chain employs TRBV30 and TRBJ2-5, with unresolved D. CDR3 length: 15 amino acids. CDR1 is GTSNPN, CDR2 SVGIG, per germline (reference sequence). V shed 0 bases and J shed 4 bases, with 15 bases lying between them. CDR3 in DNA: TGTGCCTGGAGTGTAGGGCGAGTTATGGGAGAGACCCAGTACTTC. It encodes CAWSVGRVMGETQYF. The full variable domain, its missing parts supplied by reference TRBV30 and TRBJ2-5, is SQTIHQWPATLVQPVGSPLSLECTVEGTSNPNLYWYRQAAGRGLQLLFYSVGIGQISSEVPQNLSASRPQDRQFILSSKKLLLSDSGFYLCAWSVGRVMGETQYFGPGTRLLVL.

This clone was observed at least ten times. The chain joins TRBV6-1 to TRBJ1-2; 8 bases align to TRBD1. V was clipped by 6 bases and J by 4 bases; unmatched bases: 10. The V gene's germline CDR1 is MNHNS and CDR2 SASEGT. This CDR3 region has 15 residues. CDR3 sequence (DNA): TGTGCCAGCAGGGACCGGGACAGGCACTTCTATGGCTACACCTTC. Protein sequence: CASRDRDRHFYGYTF.

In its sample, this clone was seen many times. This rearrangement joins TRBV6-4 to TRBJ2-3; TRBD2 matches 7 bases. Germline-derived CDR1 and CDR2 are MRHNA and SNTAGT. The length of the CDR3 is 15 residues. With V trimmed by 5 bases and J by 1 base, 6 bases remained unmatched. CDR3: CASSRTSGGTDTQYF. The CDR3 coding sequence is TGTGCCAGCAGTAGGACTAGTGGAGGCACAGATACGCAGTATTTT.

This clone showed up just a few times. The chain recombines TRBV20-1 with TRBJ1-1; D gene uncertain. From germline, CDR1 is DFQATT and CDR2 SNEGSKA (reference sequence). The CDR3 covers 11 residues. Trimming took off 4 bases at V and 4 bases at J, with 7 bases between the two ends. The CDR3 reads CSATGSTEAFF. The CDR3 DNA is TGCAGTGCTACGGGATCCACTGAAGCTTTCTTT.

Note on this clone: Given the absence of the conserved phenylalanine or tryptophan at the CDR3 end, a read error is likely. The DNA of the CDR3 is TGTGCCAGCAGCTTAGGAGTGGGAGTTGGCGAGCAGTACCTC. As protein: CASSLGVGVGEQYL. The chain recombines TRBV11-2 with TRBJ2-7; D might be TRBD2 (5 bases). The CDR3 covers 14 residues. Per germline, CDR1 SGHAT and CDR2 FQNNGV. V lost 1 base and J lost 6, with 13 bases in between.

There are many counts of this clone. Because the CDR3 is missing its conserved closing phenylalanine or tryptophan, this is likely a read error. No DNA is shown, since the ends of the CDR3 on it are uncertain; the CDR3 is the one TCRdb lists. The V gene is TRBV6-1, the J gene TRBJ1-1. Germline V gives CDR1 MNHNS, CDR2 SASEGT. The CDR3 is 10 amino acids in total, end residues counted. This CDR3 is CARNPRGRGG.

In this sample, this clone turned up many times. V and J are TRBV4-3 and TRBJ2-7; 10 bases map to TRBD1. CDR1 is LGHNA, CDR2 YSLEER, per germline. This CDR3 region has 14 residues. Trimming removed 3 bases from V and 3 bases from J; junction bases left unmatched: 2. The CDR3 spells CASSQGQGSYEQYF. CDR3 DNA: TGCGCCAGCAGCCAGGGACAGGGGAGCTACGAGCAGTACTTC.

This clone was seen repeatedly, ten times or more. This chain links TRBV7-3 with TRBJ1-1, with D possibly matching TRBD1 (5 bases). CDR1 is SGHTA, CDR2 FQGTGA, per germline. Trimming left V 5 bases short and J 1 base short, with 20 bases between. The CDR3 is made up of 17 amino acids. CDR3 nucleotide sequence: TGTGCCAGCAGCACCCCAGGAAGGGGAGTCGAGAACACTGAAGCTTTCTTT. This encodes CASSTPGRGVENTEAFF.

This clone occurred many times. CDR3 DNA: TGTGCCAGCAGCTTAGGGACAGCCAAAAACATTCAGTACTTC. Translation: CASSLGTAKNIQYF. The chain joins TRBV7-9 to TRBJ2-4; D unresolved. This CDR3 contains 14 residues. From germline, CDR1 is SEHNR and CDR2 FQNEAQ (reference sequence). Trimming took 1 base from V and 0 from J, leaving 4 bases between them.

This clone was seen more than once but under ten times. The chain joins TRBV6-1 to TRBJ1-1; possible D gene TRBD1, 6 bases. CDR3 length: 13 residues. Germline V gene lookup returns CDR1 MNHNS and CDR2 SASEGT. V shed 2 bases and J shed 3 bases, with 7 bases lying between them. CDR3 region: CASSEWTDTEAFF. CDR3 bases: TGTGCCAGCAGTGAATGGACAGACACTGAAGCTTTCTTT.

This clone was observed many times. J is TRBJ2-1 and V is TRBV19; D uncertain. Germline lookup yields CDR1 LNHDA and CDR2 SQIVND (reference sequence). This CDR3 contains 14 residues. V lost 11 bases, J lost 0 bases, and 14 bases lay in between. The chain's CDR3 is CASAGPPSYNEQFF. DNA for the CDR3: TGTGCCTCCGCAGGCCCCCCCTCCTACAATGAGCAGTTCTTC.

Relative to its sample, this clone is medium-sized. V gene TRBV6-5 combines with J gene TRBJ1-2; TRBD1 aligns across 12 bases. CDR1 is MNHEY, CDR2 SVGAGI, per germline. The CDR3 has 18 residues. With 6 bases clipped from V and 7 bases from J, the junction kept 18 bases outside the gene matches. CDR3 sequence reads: CASSLQRAWGQGASGYTF. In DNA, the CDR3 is TGTGCCAGCAGCCTGCAACGGGCTTGGGGACAGGGGGCTTCTGGCTACACCTTC.

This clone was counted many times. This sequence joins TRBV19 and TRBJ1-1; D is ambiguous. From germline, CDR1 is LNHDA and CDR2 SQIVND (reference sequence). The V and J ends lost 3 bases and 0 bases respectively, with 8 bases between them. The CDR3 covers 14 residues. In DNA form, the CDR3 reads TGTGCCAGTAGTATCCCCGGGGTGAACACTGAAGCTTTCTTT. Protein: CASSIPGVNTEAFF.

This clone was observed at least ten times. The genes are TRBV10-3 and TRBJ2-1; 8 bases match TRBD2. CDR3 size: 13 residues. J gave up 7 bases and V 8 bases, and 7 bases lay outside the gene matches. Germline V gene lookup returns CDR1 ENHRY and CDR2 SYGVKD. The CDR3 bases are TGTGCCATCGGCGAGCGGGAGTCGAATGAGCAGTTCTTC. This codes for CAIGERESNEQFF.

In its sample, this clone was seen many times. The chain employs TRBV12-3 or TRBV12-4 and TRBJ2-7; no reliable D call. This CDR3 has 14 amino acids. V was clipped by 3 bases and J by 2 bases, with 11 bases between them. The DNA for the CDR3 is TGTGCCAGCAGTTTTTTCCCAGAGACCTACGAGCAGTACTTC. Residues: CASSFFPETYEQYF.

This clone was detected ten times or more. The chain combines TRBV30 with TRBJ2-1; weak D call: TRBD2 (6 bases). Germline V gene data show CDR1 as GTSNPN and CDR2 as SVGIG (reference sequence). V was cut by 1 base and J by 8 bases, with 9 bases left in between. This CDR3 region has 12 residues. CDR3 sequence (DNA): TGTGCCTGGAGTGGCCCGGGGGATGAGCAGTTCTTC. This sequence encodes CAWSGPGDEQFF.

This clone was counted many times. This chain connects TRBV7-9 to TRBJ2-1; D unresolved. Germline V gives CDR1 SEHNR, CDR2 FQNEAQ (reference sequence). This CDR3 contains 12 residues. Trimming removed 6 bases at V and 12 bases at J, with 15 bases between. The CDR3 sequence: CASSLGWDGQFF. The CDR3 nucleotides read TGTGCCAGCAGTCTGGGGTGGGATGGGCAGTTCTTC.

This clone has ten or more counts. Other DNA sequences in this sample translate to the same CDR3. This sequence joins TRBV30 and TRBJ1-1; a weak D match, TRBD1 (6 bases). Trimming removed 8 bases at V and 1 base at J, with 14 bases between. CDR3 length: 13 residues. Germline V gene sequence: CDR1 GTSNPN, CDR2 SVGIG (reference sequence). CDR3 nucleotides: TGTGCCCGCCGGGGGGCTGAGAACACTGAAGCTTTCTTT. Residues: CARRGAENTEAFF.

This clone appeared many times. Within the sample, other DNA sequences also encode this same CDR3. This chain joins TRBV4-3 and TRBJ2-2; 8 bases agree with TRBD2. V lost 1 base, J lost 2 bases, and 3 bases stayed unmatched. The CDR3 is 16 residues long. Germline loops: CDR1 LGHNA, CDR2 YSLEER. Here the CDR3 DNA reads TGCGCCAGCAGCCAAGGTACTAGCGGTAACACCGGGGAGCTGTTTTTT. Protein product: CASSQGTSGNTGELFF.

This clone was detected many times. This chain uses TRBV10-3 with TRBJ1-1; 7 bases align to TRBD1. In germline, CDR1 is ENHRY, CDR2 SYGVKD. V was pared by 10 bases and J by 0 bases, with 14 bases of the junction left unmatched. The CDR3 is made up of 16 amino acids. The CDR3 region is CATTEGGEGMNTEAFF. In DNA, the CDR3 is TGTGCCACCACAGAAGGGGGCGAGGGGATGAACACTGAAGCTTTCTTT.

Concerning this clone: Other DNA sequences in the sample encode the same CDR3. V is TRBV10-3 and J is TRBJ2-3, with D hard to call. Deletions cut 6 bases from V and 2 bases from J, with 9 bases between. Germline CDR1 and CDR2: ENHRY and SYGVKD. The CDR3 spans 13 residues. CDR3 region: CAISDTTTDTQYF. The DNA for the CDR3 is TGTGCCATCAGCGACACCACCACAGATACGCAGTATTTT.

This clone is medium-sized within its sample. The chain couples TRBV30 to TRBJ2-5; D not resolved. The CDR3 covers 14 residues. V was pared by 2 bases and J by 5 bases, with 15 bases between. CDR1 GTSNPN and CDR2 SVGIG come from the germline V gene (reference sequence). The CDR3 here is CAWSPKTPRETQYF. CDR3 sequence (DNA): TGTGCCTGGAGTCCAAAAACGCCGCGCGAGACCCAGTACTTC.